This entry features one T cell receptor (beta chain) sequence. This clone has only one observation. Its antigen specificity is not known. Base qualities are not at hand, and no much larger clone is one base apart. The germline V gene (reference sequence) gives CDR1 as SGHNT and CDR2 as YYREEE. V is shortened by 3 bases, J by 0 bases, and the region joining them spans 12 bases. The CDR3 holds 15 amino acids from the cysteine to the phenylalanine. Only the CDR3 DNA stays, 45 bases, in frame from base 1. The immunoSEQ Assay, a bias-controlled multiplex PCR, was used to amplify TCRbeta CDR3 regions from genomic DNA. The authors processed their data as follows. Nucleated cell counts per sample were estimated from amplification of reference gene primers within the assay. To quantify the absolute abundance of each unique TCRbeta CDR3 rearrangement, sequence reads were collapsed and filtered. Productive Simpson clonality was computed per sample as the square root of Simpson's diversity index over productive rearrangements. This is the immuneACCESS table as TCRdb keeps it, with only in-frame sequences that have V and J called. A part of the clones is gone; compared with another copy, unresolved V genes explain less than half, and the rest is unexplained. The D gene and trimming were derived from the DNA, and the V and J assignments and clone size from that table. For this sample the table gives approximately 170,000 clones, of which about four fifths were detected only once. About 7.1% of the sample goes to the ten largest clones.

The data were taken from a study of blood T cell repertoires in COVID-19 (dated by TCRdb to the early 2020s). At the level of the whole study: The collaborator samples originated in the United States, Italy and Spain and spanned the acute and convalescent phases of COVID-19. The prospective study material was composed of cDNA or gDNA derived from T cells, B-cell-depleted T cells, or PBMCs. Subjects who had been exposed to COVID-19, were actively infected with it, or had recovered from it provided the deeply sampled blood TCRbeta repertoires that made up the dataset. A freely available public database, intended as a resource for researchers studying the immune response to SARS-CoV-2, is where the repertoires were released. The samples were drawn from the first 160 participants of the ongoing ImmuneRACE study and from more than 1,000 subjects provided by 6 global collaborators. A de-identified subject ID, COVID-19 status, age in years and sex were almost always included in the sample metadata. HLA class I and class II types, where available, came from metadata supplied by the sample provider rather than from assay-based typing. Study-level results and caveats: Clinical and demographic metadata were provided uncurated, with the amount varying by source and participant.

One collaborating source in Seattle enrolled patients during active infection and followed them longitudinally through the course of disease. Whole blood was collected in K2EDTA tubes by collaborating institutions according to the institutions' own protocols. For TCRbeta analysis, collaborators shipped samples as frozen whole blood, isolated PBMCs, or DNA extracted from either of those sample types. Sample: peripheral blood. This TCR was sampled from a woman between 65 and 79 years old with COVID-19, enrolled during active disease. In this chain, TRBV5-4 is recombined with TRBJ1-1; a weak D assignment points to TRBD1 (5 bases agree). CDR3 protein: CASSSGPGMNTEAFF. The nucleotides read TGTGCCAGCAGCTCCGGCCCAGGGATGAACACTGAAGCTTTCTTT.